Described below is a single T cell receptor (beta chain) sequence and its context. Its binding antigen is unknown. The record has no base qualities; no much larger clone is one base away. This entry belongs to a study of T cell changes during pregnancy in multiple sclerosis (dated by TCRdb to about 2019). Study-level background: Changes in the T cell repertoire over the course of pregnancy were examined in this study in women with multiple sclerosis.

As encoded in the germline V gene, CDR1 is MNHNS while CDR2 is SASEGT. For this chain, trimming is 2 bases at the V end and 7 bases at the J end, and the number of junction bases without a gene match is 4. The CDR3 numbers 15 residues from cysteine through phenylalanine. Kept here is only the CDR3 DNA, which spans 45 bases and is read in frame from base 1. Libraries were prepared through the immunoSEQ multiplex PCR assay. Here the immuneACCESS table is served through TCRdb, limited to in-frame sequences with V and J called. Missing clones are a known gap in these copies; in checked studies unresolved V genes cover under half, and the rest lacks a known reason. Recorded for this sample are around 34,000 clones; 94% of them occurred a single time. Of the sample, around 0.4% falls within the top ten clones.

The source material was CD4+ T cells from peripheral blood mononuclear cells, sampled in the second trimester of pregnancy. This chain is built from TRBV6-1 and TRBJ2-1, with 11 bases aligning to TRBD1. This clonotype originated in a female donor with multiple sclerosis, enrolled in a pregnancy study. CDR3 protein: CASSERWDRGNEQFF. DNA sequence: TGTGCCAGCAGTGAACGTTGGGACAGGGGGAATGAGCAGTTCTTC.